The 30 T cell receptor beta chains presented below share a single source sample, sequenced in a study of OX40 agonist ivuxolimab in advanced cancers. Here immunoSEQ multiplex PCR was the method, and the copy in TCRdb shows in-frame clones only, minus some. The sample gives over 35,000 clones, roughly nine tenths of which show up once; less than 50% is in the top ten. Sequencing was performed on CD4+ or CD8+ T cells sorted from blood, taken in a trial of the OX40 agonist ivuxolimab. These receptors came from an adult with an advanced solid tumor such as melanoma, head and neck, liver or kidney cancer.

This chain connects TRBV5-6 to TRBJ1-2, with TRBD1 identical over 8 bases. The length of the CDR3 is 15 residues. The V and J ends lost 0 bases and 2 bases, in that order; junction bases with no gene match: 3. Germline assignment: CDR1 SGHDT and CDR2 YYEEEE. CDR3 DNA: TGTGCCAGCAGCTTGGGGACAGGGTTAAACTATGGCTACACCTTC. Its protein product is CASSLGTGLNYGYTF.

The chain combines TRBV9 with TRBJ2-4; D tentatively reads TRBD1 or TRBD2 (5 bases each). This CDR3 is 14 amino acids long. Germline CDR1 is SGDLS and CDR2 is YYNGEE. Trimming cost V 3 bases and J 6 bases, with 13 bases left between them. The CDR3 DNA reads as TGTGCCAGCAGCGCGGGGCTGGGCGGAAACATTCAGTACTTC. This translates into CASSAGLGGNIQYF.

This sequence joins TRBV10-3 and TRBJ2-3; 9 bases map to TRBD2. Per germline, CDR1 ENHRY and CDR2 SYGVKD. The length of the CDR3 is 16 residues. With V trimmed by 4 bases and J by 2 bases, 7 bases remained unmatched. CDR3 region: CAISARLAENTDTQYF. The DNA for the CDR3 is TGTGCCATCAGTGCGCGACTAGCGGAAAACACAGATACGCAGTATTTT.

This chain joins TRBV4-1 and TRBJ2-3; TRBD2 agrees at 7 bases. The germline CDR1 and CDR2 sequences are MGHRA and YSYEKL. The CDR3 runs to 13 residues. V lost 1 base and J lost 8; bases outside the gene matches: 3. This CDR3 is CASSQGLAATQYF. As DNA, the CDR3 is TGCGCCAGCAGCCAAGGGCTAGCGGCTACGCAGTATTTT.

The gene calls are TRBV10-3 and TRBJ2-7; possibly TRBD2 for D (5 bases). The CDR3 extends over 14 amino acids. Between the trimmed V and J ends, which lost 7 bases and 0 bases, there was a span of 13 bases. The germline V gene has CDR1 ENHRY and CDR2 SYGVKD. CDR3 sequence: CAIKEEGFSYEQYF. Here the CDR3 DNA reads TGTGCCATCAAGGAAGAGGGCTTCTCCTACGAGCAGTACTTC.

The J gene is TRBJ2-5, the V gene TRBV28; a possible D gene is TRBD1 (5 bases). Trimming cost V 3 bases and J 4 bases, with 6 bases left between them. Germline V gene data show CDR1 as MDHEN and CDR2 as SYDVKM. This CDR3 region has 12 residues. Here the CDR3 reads CASSLDIETQYF. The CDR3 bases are TGTGCCAGCAGTTTGGACATAGAGACCCAGTACTTC.

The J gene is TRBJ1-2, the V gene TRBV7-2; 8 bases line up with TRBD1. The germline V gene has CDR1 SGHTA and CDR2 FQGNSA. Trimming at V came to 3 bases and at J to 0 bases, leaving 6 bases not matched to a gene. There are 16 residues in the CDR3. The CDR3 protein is CASSFGTGLPNYGYTF. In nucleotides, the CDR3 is TGTGCCAGCAGCTTCGGGACAGGCCTGCCTAACTATGGCTACACCTTC.

Here the CDR3 reads CASSLGRNEKLFF. DNA of the CDR3: TGTGCCAGCAGCCTGGGGCGTAATGAAAAACTGTTTTTT. The rearrangement uses TRBV7-6 and TRBJ1-4, with D possibly being TRBD1 (5 bases). The CDR3 contains 13 residues. Germline V gene lookup returns CDR1 SGHVS and CDR2 FNYEAQ. Trimming removed 5 bases from V and 4 bases from J, with 8 bases in between.

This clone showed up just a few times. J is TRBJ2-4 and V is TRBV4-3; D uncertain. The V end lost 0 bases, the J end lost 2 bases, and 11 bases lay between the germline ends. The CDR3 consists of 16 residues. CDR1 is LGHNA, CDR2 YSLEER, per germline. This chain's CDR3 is CASSQDFADPKNIQYF. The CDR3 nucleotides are TGCGCCAGCAGCCAAGATTTCGCGGACCCCAAAAACATTCAGTACTTC.

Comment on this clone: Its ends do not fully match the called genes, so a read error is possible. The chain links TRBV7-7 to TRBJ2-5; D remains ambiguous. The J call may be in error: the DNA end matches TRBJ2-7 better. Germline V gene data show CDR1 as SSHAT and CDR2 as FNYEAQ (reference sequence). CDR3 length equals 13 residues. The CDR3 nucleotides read TGTGCTAGCAGTTCACCGGGCTCCTACGAGCAGTACTTC. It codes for CASSSPGSYEQYF.

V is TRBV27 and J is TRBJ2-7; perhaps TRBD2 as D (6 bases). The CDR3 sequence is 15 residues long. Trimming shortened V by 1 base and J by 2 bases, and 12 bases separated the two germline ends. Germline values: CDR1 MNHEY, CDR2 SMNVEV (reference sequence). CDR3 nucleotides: TGTGCCAGCAGTTTATACGCCTCGGGGGCCTACGAGCAGTACTTC. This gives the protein CASSLYASGAYEQYF.

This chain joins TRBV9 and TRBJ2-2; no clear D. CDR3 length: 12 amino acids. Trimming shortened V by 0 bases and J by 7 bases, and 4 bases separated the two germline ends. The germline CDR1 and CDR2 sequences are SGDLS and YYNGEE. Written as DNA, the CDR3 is TGTGCCAGCAGCGTAGAAAACGGGGAGCTGTTTTTT. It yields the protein CASSVENGELFF. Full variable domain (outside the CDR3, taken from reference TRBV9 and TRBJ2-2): DSGVTQTPKHLITATGQRVTLRCSPRSGDLSVYWYQQSLDQGLQFLIQYYNGEERAKGNILERFSAQQFPDLHSELNLSSLELGDSALYFCASSVENGELFFGEGSRLTVL.

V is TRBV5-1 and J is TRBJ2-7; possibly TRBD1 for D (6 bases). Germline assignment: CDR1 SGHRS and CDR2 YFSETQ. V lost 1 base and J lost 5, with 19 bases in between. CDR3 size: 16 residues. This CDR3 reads CASSLSGRQVVDEQYF. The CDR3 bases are TGCGCCAGCAGCTTGTCGGGGAGACAGGTTGTTGACGAGCAGTACTTC.

The CDR3 here is CASSEGGLEQYF. In DNA form, the CDR3 reads TGTGCCAGTAGTGAGGGCGGGCTCGAGCAGTACTTC. The chain combines TRBV19 with TRBJ2-7, with D possibly matching TRBD2 (5 bases). The V end was cut by 5 bases, the J end by 6 bases, with 11 bases between. The CDR3 extends over 12 amino acids. Germline V CDR1 and CDR2: LNHDA, SQIVND (reference sequence).

The CDR3 here is CASSQESGGYEQYF. As DNA, the CDR3 is TGCGCCAGCAGCCAAGAGTCGGGGGGCTACGAGCAGTACTTC. The rearrangement links TRBV4-3 to TRBJ2-7; 7 bases agree with TRBD2. Per germline, CDR1 LGHNA and CDR2 YSLEER. This CDR3 spans 14 amino acids. V was clipped by 0 bases and J by 3 bases; unmatched bases: 2.

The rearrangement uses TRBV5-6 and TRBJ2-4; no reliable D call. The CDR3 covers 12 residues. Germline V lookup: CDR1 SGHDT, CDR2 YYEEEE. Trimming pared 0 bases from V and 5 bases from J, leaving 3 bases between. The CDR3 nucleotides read TGTGCCAGCAGCTTGGCAGAAAACATTCAGTACTTC. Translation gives CASSLAENIQYF.

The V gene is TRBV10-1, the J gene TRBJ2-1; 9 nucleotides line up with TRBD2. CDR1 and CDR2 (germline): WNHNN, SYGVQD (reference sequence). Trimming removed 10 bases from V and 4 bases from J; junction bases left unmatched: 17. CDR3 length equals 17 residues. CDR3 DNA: TGCGCCACGGGGTGGACAGTGAAGCGGGGGGCTTACAATGAGCAGTTCTTC. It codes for CATGWTVKRGAYNEQFF.

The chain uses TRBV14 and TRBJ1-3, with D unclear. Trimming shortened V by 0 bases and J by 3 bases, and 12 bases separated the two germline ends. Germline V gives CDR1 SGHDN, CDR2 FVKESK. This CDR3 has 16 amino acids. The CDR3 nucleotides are TGTGCCAGCAGCCAAGATTTCATTGGATTTGGAAACACCATATATTTT. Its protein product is CASSQDFIGFGNTIYF.

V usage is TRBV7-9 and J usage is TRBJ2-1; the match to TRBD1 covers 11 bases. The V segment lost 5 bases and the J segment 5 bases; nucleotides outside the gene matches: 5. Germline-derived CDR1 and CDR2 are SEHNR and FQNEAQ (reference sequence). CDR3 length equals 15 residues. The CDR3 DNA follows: TGTGCCAGCAGCCACGGACAGGGGGCTAACAATGAGCAGTTCTTC. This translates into CASSHGQGANNEQFF.

The CDR3 reads CATSTGENTEAFF. The DNA of the CDR3 is TGTGCCACCTCGACAGGAGAGAACACTGAAGCTTTCTTT. The chain has TRBV9 and TRBJ1-1; perhaps TRBD1 as D (6 bases). This CDR3 is built from 13 residues. Trimming took off 9 bases at V and 1 base at J, with 13 bases between the two ends. Per the germline V gene, CDR1 is SGDLS and CDR2 is YYNGEE.

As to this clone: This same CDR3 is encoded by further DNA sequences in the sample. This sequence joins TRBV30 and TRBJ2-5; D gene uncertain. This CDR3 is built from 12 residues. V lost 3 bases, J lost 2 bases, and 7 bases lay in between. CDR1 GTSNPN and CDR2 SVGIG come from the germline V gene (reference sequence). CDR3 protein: CAWSPNQETQYF. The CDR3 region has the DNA TGTGCCTGGAGCCCAAATCAAGAGACCCAGTACTTC.

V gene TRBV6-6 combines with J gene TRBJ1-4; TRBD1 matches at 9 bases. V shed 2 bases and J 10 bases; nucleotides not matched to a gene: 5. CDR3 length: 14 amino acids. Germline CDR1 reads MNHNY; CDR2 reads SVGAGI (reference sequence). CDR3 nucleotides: TGTGCCAGCAGTTACGGGGGACAGGGCCCAAAACTGTTTTTT. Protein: CASSYGGQGPKLFF.

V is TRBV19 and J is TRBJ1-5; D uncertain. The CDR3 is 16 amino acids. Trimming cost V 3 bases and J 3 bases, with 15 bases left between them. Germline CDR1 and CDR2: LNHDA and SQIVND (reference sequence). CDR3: CASSIVRSTLNQPQHF. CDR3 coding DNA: TGTGCCAGTAGTATCGTAAGGTCCACACTCAATCAGCCCCAGCATTTT. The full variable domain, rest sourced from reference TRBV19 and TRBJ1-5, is DGGITQSPKYLFRKEGQNVTLSCEQNLNHDAMYWYRQDPGQGLRLIYYSQIVNDFQKGDIAEGYSVSREKKESFPLTVTSAQKNPTAFYLCASSIVRSTLNQPQHFGDGTRLSIL.

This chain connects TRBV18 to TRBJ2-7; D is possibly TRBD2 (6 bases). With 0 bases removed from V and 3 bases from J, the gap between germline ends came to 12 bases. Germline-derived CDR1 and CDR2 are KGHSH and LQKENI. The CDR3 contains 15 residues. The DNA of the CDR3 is TGTGCCAGCTCACCACCGCGGGACCGAGGCTACGAGCAGTACTTC. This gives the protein CASSPPRDRGYEQYF.

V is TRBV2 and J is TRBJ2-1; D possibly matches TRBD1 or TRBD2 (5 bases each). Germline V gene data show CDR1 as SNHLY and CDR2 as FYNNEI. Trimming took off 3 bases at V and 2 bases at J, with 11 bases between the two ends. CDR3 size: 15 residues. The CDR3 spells CASSDSLGAYNEQFF. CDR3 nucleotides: TGTGCCAGCAGTGATAGCCTGGGGGCCTACAATGAGCAGTTCTTC.

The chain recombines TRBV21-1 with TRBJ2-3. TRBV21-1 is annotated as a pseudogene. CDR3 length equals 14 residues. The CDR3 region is CASSSGTGADTQYF. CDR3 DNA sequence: TGTGCCAGCAGCAGTGGGACCGGGGCAGATACGCAGTATTTT.

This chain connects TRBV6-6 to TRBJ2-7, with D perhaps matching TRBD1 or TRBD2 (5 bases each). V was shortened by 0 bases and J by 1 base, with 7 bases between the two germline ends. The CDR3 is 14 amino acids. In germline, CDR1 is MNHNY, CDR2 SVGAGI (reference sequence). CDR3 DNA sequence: TGTGCCAGCAGTTACTCGGGACCGTCCTACGAGCAGTACTTC. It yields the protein CASSYSGPSYEQYF.

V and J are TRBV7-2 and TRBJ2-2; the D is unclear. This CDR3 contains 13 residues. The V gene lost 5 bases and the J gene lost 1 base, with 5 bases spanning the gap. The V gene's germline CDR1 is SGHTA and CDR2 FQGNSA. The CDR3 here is CASSRVNTGELFF. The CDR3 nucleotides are TGTGCCAGCAGCCGAGTGAACACCGGGGAGCTGTTTTTT.

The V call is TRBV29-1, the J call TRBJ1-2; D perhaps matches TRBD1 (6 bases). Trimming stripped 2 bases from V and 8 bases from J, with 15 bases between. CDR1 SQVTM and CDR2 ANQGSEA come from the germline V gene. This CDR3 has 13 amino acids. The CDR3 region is CSVERPIGGGYTF. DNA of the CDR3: TGCAGCGTTGAAAGACCGATTGGGGGCGGCTACACCTTC.

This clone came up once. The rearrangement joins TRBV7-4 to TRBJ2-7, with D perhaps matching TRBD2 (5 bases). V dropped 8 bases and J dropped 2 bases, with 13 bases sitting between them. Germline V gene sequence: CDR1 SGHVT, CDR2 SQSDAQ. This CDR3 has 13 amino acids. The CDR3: CASGLGLTYEQYF. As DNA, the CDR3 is TGTGCCAGCGGCCTTGGACTTACCTACGAGCAGTACTTC.